The 13 T cell receptor beta chains given below trace back to one sample, sequenced in a study of CD8 T cells in ankylosing spondylitis. Their recognized antigens are unknown. One entry per CDR3 protein results from TCRdb running MiXCR on the 5' RACE reads. The table lists fewer than 750,000 distinct CDR3 sequences, roughly 19% of them singletons. General observations from the study: For ankylosing spondylitis blood, a TCR beta motif of 8 or 9 highly homologous variants appeared characteristic.

Specimen: blood, either unsorted or a sorted T cell fraction (not recorded which). Receptors originate from a male donor with ankylosing spondylitis.

The chain links TRBV12-3 or TRBV12-4 to TRBJ2-2, with 13 bases that match TRBD2. Trimming removed 5 bases from V and 7 bases from J; junction bases left unmatched: 4. The CDR3 sequence is 15 residues long. CDR3 DNA sequence: TGTGCCAGCAGTACTAGCGGGAGGGCCCACGGGGAGCTGTTTTTT. It specifies CASSTSGRAHGELFF.

The V gene is TRBV20-1, the J gene TRBJ1-1, with TRBD1 matching over 11 bases. This CDR3 comprises 13 residues. The V gene's germline CDR1 is DFQATT and CDR2 SNEGSKA (reference sequence). With 5 bases clipped from V and 6 bases from J, the junction kept 5 bases outside the gene matches. The CDR3 DNA reads as TGCAGTGCTGAACCGGGACAGGGGGCTGAAGCTTTCTTT. It specifies CSAEPGQGAEAFF.

The rearrangement joins TRBV3-1 to TRBJ2-1, with no clear D. Per germline, CDR1 LGHDT and CDR2 YNNKEL (reference sequence). With 7 bases removed from V and 0 bases from J, the gap between germline ends came to 10 bases. The CDR3 sequence is 14 residues long. The CDR3 sequence is CASNPSFSYNEQFF. The CDR3 DNA reads TGTGCCAGCAACCCCAGTTTCTCCTACAATGAGCAGTTCTTC.

Ten or more counts support this clonotype. The chain links TRBV20-1 to TRBJ2-2; D remains unclear. Germline V CDR1 and CDR2: DFQATT, SNEGSKA (reference sequence). V gave up 6 bases and J gave up 7 bases, with 12 bases separating them. This CDR3 comprises 12 residues. The CDR3 bases are TGCAGTGCCCCTACGGATCTCGGGGAGCTGTTTTTT. This translates into CSAPTDLGELFF.

This clonotype was seen more than once but under ten times. The rearrangement uses TRBV10-3 and TRBJ2-1, with 10 bases aligning to TRBD2. Trimming cost V 0 bases and J 3 bases; bases outside gene matches: 5. The CDR3 runs 17 residues. The germline V gene encodes CDR1 ENHRY and CDR2 SYGVKD. The CDR3 DNA is TGTGCCATCAGTGAGTCTGTAGCGGGAGGCGGCTACAATGAGCAGTTCTTC. This encodes CAISESVAGGGYNEQFF.

The chain combines TRBV20-1 with TRBJ2-1, with 16 bases fitting TRBD2. CDR1 DFQATT and CDR2 SNEGSKA come from the germline V gene (reference sequence). Trimming took 6 bases from V and 1 from J; bases not matched to a gene: 3. The CDR3 contains 16 residues. In nucleotides, the CDR3 is TGCAGTGCCGGGACTAGCGGGAGGGCTTCCTACAATGAGCAGTTCTTC. It codes for CSAGTSGRASYNEQFF.

This chain connects TRBV4-1 to TRBJ2-7; the match to TRBD1 covers 8 bases. The CDR3 is made up of 15 amino acids. The V segment lost 4 bases and the J segment 0 bases; nucleotides outside the gene matches: 5. CDR1 and CDR2 (germline): MGHRA, YSYEKL. The CDR3 sequence is CASSRRTGSSYEQYF. The CDR3 DNA follows: TGCGCCAGCAGCCGACGGACAGGGAGCTCCTACGAGCAGTACTTC.

This clonotype was seen a few times. CDR3 sequence reads: CASSIIGLGSPLHF. In DNA, the CDR3 is TGTGCCAGCAGTATTATCGGGTTAGGTTCACCCCTCCACTTT. J is TRBJ1-6 and V is TRBV12-3 or TRBV12-4; D gene uncertain. Trimming left V 5 bases short and J 9 bases short, with 14 bases between. The CDR3 runs to 14 residues.

The sample holds a few counts of this clonotype. The genes are TRBV15 and TRBJ2-1, with D hard to call. With 2 bases removed from V and 2 bases from J, the gap between germline ends came to 10 bases. The V gene's germline CDR1 is LNHNV and CDR2 YYDKDF (reference sequence). This CDR3 has 15 residues. The DNA for the CDR3 is TGTGCCACCAGCAGACCCGACCGAGCCTACAATGAGCAGTTCTTC. Residues: CATSRPDRAYNEQFF.

This clonotype has a handful of counts. J is TRBJ1-1 and V is TRBV7-9; the D gene is possibly TRBD1 (6 bases). CDR3 length: 14 amino acids. The V and J ends lost 11 bases and 2 bases respectively, with 18 bases between them. Germline V CDR1 and CDR2: SEHNR, FQNEAQ (reference sequence). Here the CDR3 reads CAGSRGDTNTEAFF. CDR3 nucleotide sequence: TGTGCCGGAAGCAGGGGAGACACCAACACTGAAGCTTTCTTT.

This clonotype was found a few times. The chain carries TRBV20-1 and TRBJ2-7, with a tentative D call TRBD2 (6 bases). Germline lookup yields CDR1 DFQATT and CDR2 SNEGSKA (reference sequence). CDR3 length: 14 residues. V was cut by 3 bases and J by 3 bases, with 15 bases left in between. Here the CDR3 DNA reads TGCAGTGCTAGTACGGGAGAGGTCGACTACGAGCAGTACTTC. Translating it yields CSASTGEVDYEQYF.

This clonotype was seen a few times. This chain links TRBV18 with TRBJ1-5; D remains ambiguous. This CDR3 region has 17 residues. Germline V gene sequence: CDR1 KGHSH, CDR2 LQKENI. Trimming took 3 bases from V and 0 from J, leaving 15 bases between them. CDR3 bases: TGTGCCAGCTCACCCTCGGGGTTGCCCTATAGCAATCAGCCCCAGCATTTT. As protein: CASSPSGLPYSNQPQHF.

The chain recombines TRBV7-2 with TRBJ2-3, with D maybe TRBD2 (5 bases). CDR3 length: 17 amino acids. From germline, CDR1 is SGHTA and CDR2 FQGNSA. Trimming shortened V by 3 bases and J by 2 bases, and 18 bases separated the two germline ends. The DNA for the CDR3 is TGTGCCAGCAGCTTTTTCGGACTTTTACCCTCCACAGATACGCAGTATTTT. This gives the protein CASSFFGLLPSTDTQYF. Supplemented by reference TRBV7-2 and TRBJ2-3, the full variable domain reads GAGVSQSPSNKVTEKGKDVELRCDPISGHTALYWYRQSLGQGLEFLIYFQGNSAPDKSGLPSDRFSAERTGGSVSTLTIQRTQQEDSAVYLCASSFFGLLPSTDTQYFGPGTRLTVL.